This T cell receptor (beta chain) was retrieved from a study of blood T cell repertoires in COVID-19. About the study: The analysed material was cDNA or gDNA that came from T cells, B-cell-depleted T cells, or PBMCs.

Original methodology: Estimated nucleated cell counts came from reference gene primer amplification. The assay was immunoSEQ multiplex PCR, and TCRdb's table has in-frame clones only and misses some. Clone size and V and J calls were adopted from that table, with D and trimming inferred from the DNA. The table shows approximately 500,000 clones, with 70% to 90% occurring only once. A Seattle source enrolled patients during active infection and followed them longitudinally. From germline, CDR1 is SGHRS and CDR2 YFSETQ. The CDR3 runs to 13 residues. The junction had 3 bases not matched to a gene; V was cut back by 4 bases and J by 3 bases.

The clonotype originates from a woman in her forties or fifties with COVID-19, enrolled during active disease. Sequencing used peripheral blood. This rearrangement joins TRBV5-1 to TRBJ2-7; 8 bases are shared with TRBD1. The CDR3 protein is CASSVGTGYEQYF. In DNA form, the CDR3 reads TGCGCCAGCAGCGTAGGGACAGGCTACGAGCAGTACTTC.